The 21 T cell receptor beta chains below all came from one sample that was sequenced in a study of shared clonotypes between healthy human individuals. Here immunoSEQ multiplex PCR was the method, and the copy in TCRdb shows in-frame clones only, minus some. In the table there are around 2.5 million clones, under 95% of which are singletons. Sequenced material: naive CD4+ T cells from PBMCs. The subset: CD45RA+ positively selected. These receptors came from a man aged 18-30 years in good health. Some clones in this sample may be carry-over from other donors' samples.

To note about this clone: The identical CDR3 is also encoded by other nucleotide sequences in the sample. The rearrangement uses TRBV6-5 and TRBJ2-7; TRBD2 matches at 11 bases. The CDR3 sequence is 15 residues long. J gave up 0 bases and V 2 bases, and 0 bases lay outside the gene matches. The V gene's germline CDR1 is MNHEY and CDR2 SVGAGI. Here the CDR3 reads CASSYGTSGSYEQYF. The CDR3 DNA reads TGTGCCAGCAGTTACGGGACTAGCGGCTCCTACGAGCAGTACTTC.

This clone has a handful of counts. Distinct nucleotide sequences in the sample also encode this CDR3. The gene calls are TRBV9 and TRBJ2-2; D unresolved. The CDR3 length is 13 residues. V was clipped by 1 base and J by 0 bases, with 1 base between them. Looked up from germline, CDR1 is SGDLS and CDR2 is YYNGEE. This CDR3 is CASSVTNTGELFF. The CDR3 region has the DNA TGTGCCAGCAGCGTAACGAACACCGGGGAGCTGTTTTTT.

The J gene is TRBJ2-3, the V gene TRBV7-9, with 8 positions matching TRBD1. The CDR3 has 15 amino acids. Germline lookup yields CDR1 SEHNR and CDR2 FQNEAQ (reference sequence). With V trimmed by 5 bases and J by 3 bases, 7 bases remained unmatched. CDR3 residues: CASSLIRQGTDTQYF. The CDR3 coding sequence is TGTGCCAGCAGCCTTATTAGACAGGGGACAGATACGCAGTATTTT.

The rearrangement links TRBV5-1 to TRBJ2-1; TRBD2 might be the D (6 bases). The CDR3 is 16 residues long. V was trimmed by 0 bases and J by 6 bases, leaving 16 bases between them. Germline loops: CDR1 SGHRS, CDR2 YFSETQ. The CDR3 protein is CASSLVAVTGPNEQFF. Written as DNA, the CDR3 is TGCGCCAGCAGCTTGGTAGCGGTTACCGGCCCCAATGAGCAGTTCTTC.

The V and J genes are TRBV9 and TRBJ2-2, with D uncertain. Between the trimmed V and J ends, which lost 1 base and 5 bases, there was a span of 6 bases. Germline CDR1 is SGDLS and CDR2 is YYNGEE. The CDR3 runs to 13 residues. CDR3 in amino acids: CASSVLETGELFF. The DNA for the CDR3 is TGTGCCAGCAGCGTATTAGAGACCGGGGAGCTGTTTTTT.

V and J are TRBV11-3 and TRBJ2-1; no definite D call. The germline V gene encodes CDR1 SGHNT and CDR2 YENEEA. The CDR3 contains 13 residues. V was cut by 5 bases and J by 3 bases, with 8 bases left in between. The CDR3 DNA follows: TGTGCCAGCAGCCCGAGCCACTACAATGAGCAGTTCTTC. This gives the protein CASSPSHYNEQFF.

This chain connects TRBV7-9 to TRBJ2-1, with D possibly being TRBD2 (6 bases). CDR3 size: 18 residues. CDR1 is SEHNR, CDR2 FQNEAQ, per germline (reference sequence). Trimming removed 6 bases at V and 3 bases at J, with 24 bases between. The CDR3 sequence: CASSPPGEKGSLYNEQFF. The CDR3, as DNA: TGTGCCAGCAGTCCTCCGGGAGAGAAGGGTTCGCTCTACAATGAGCAGTTCTTC.

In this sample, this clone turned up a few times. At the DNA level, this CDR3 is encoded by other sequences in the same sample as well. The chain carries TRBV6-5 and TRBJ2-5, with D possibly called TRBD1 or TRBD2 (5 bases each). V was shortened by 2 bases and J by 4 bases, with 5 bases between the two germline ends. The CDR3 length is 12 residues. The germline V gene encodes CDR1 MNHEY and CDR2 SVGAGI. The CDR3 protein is CASSYGGETQYF. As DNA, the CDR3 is TGTGCCAGCAGTTACGGGGGAGAGACCCAGTACTTC.

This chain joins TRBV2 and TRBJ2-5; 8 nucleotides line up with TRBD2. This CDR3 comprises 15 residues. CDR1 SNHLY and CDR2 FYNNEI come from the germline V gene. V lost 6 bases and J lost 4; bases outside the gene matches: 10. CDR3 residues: CASSPGGGKGETQYF. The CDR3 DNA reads TGTGCCAGCAGCCCCGGGGGGGGTAAAGGAGAGACCCAGTACTTC.

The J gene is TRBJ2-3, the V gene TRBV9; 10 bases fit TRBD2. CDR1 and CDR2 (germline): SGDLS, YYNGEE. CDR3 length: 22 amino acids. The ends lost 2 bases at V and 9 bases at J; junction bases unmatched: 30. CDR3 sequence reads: CASSVLPGLAIQPGPRAGTQYF. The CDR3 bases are TGTGCCAGCAGCGTTTTACCGGGACTAGCGATACAGCCCGGGCCAAGGGCGGGGACGCAGTATTTT.

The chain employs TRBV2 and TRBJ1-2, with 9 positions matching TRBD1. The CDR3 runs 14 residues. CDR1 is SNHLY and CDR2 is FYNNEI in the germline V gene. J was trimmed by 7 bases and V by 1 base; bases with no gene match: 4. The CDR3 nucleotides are TGTGCCAGCAGTGAAGACAGGGGGCTCGGTGGCTACACCTTC. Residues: CASSEDRGLGGYTF. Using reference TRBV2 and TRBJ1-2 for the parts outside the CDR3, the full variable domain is EPEVTQTPSHQVTQMGQEVILRCVPISNHLYFYWYRQILGQKVEFLVSFYNNEISEKSEIFDDQFSVERPDGSNFTLKIRSTKLEDSAMYFCASSEDRGLGGYTFGSGTRLTVV.

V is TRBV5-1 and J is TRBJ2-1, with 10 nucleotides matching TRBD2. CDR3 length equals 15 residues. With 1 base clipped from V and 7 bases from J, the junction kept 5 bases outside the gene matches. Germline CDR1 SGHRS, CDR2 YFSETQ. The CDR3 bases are TGCGCCAGCAGCTTGATCACTAGCGGGACTAATGAGCAGTTCTTC. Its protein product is CASSLITSGTNEQFF.

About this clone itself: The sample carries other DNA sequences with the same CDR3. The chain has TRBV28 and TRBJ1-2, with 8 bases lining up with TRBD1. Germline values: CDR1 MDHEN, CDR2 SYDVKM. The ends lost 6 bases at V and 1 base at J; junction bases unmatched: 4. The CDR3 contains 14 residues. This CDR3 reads CASSPGQGNYGYTF. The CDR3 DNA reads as TGTGCCAGCAGCCCCGGACAGGGTAACTATGGCTACACCTTC.

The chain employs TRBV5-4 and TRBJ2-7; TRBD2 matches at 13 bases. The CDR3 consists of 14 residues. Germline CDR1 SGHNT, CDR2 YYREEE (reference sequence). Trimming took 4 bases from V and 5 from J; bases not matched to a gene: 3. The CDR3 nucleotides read TGTGCCAGCAGCGTCGGACTAGCGGGAGACGAGCAGTACTTC. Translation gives CASSVGLAGDEQYF.

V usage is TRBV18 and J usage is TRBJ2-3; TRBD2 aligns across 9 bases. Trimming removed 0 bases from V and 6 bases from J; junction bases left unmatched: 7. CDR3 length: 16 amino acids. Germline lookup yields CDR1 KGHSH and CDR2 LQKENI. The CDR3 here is CASSPPFLAGTDTQYF. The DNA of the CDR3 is TGTGCCAGCTCACCACCGTTCCTAGCGGGAACGGATACGCAGTATTTT.

CDR3 sequence reads: CASSLLGTGVQGTEAFF. The CDR3, as DNA: TGTGCCAGCAGTTTATTGGGCACAGGGGTACAGGGGACTGAAGCTTTCTTT. The chain combines TRBV27 with TRBJ1-1; TRBD1 agrees at 7 bases. The germline V gene encodes CDR1 MNHEY and CDR2 SMNVEV (reference sequence). The CDR3 spans 17 residues. V lost 1 base, J lost 5 bases, and 13 bases stayed unmatched.

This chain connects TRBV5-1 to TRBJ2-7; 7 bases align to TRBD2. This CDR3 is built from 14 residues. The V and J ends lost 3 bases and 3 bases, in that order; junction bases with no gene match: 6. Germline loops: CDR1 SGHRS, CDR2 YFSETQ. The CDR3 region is CASSSGGTVYEQYF. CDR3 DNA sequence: TGCGCCAGCAGCTCGGGAGGAACAGTCTACGAGCAGTACTTC. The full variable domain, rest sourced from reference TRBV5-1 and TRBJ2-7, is KAGVTQTPRYLIKTRGQQVTLSCSPISGHRSVSWYQQTPGQGLQFLFEYFSETQRNKGNFPGRFSGRQFSNSRSEMNVSTLELGDSALYLCASSSGGTVYEQYFGPGTRLTVT.

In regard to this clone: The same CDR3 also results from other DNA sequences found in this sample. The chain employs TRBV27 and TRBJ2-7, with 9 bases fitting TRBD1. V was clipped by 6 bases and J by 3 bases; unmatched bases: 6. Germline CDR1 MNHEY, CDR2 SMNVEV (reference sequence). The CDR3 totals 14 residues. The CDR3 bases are TGTGCCAGCAGCCCGGACAGGGGAAGCTACGAGCAGTACTTC. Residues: CASSPDRGSYEQYF.

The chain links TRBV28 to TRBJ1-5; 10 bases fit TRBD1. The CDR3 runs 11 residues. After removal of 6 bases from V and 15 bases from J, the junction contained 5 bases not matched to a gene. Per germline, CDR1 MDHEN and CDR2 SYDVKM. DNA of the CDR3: TGTGCCAGCAGGACAGGGGGCGGGTGGCATTTT. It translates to CASRTGGGWHF.

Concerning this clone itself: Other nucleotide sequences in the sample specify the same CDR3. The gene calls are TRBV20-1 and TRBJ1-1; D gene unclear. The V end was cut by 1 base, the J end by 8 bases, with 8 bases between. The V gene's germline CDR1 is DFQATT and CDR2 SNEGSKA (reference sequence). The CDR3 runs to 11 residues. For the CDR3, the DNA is TGCAGTGCTAGAGGAGGTGGCGAAGCTTTCTTT. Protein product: CSARGGGEAFF.

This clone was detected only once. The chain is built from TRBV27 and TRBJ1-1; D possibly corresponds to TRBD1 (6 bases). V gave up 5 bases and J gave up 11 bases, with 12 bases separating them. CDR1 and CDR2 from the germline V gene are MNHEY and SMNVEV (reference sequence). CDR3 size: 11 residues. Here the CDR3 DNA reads TGTGCCAGCAGTGGCCTGGGGGGCGCTTTCTTT. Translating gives CASSGLGGAFF.